This is a list of T cell receptor beta chains from one sample in a study of blood T cell repertoires in COVID-19. Method: immunoSEQ multiplex PCR; TCRdb's copy keeps in-frame clones and lacks some. This repertoire shows 250,000 or so clones, nearly 90% found once; its top ten account for under 2.5%. Source material: peripheral blood. The receptors originated from a woman aged 60-75 years with COVID-19, enrolled during active disease. Both conserved end residues are part of each CDR3. A D gene is named only where the DNA matches it firmly. The size field is filled for only some rows; it gives once, few, many or a size class.

j_call: TRBJ2-3
d_call: TRBD1
v_call: TRBV19
clone_size: -
cdr3_aa: CASSRTGIVTDTQYF
cdr3_nt: TGTGCCAGTAGTAGGACAGGGATAGTCACAGATACGCAGTATTTT

j_call: TRBJ2-7
d_call: -
v_call: TRBV9
clone_size: -
cdr3_aa: CASSVAPGESYEQYF
cdr3_nt: TGTGCCAGCAGCGTAGCTCCAGGGGAGTCCTACGAGCAGTACTTC

j_call: TRBJ1-3
d_call: -
v_call: TRBV10-2
clone_size: -
cdr3_aa: CASSEIPSGNTIYF
cdr3_nt: TGCGCCAGCAGTGAAATCCCTTCTGGAAACACCATATATTTT

j_call: TRBJ1-6
d_call: TRBD1
v_call: TRBV18
clone_size: -
cdr3_aa: CASSPLPGGQYNSPLHF
cdr3_nt: TGTGCCAGCTCACCATTGCCCGGGGGACAGTATAATTCACCCCTCCACTTT

j_call: TRBJ2-3
d_call: TRBD2
v_call: TRBV19
clone_size: -
cdr3_aa: CASSSLSGAGDTQYF
cdr3_nt: TGTGCCAGTAGTTCCCTTAGCGGGGCGGGAGATACGCAGTATTTT

j_call: TRBJ1-1
d_call: -
v_call: TRBV2
clone_size: -
cdr3_aa: CASGGDTEAFF
cdr3_nt: TGTGCCAGCGGCGGTGACACTGAAGCTTTCTTT

j_call: TRBJ1-2
d_call: -
v_call: TRBV13
clone_size: -
cdr3_aa: CASSLGGGADYGYTF
cdr3_nt: TGTGCCAGCAGCTTAGGTGGAGGGGCGGACTATGGCTACACCTTC

j_call: TRBJ1-2
d_call: -
v_call: TRBV2
clone_size: -
cdr3_aa: CASTPDAGLNYGYTF
cdr3_nt: TGTGCCAGCACTCCGGACGCGGGACTGAACTATGGCTACACCTTC

j_call: TRBJ2-7
d_call: -
v_call: TRBV9
clone_size: -
cdr3_aa: CASSVNPTYEQYF
cdr3_nt: TGTGCCAGCAGCGTAAATCCCACCTACGAGCAGTACTTC

j_call: TRBJ1-1
d_call: -
v_call: TRBV6-5
clone_size: -
cdr3_aa: CASSHGQILNTEAFF
cdr3_nt: TGTGCCAGCAGTCATGGACAGATTTTGAACACTGAAGCTTTCTTT

j_call: TRBJ1-1
d_call: -
v_call: TRBV19
clone_size: -
cdr3_aa: CASSIRGLGGAFF
cdr3_nt: TGTGCCAGTAGTATAAGGGGACTTGGGGGAGCTTTCTTT

j_call: TRBJ1-6
d_call: -
v_call: TRBV19
clone_size: -
cdr3_aa: CASKVGRKNSPLHF
cdr3_nt: TGTGCCAGTAAGGTGGGCCGGAAGAATTCACCCCTCCACTTT

j_call: TRBJ1-4
d_call: TRBD1
v_call: TRBV6-1
clone_size: once
cdr3_aa: CASSESFYRGTPSTNEKLFF
cdr3_nt: TGTGCCAGCAGTGAATCTTTTTACAGGGGAACGCCCTCAACTAATGAAAAACTGTTTTTT

j_call: TRBJ2-3
d_call: -
v_call: TRBV5-6
clone_size: -
cdr3_aa: CASSSIGTSTRDTQYF
cdr3_nt: TGTGCCAGCAGCTCTATAGGGACATCTACAAGAGATACGCAGTATTTT

j_call: TRBJ2-7
d_call: TRBD1
v_call: TRBV6-5
clone_size: -
cdr3_aa: CASSRPGQGGEQYF
cdr3_nt: TGTGCCAGCAGTCGGCCGGGACAGGGGGGCGAGCAGTACTTC

j_call: TRBJ1-1
d_call: -
v_call: TRBV9
clone_size: -
cdr3_aa: CASSPSLRTDIPNEAFF
cdr3_nt: TGTGCCAGCAGCCCAAGTCTCCGGACAGATATCCCCAATGAAGCTTTCTTT

j_call: TRBJ1-1
d_call: -
v_call: TRBV7-9
clone_size: -
cdr3_aa: CALGDYTEAFF
cdr3_nt: TGTGCCCTGGGAGATTACACTGAAGCTTTCTTT

j_call: TRBJ2-3
d_call: -
v_call: TRBV6-2/TRBV6-3
clone_size: -
cdr3_aa: CASSTTGLVRTSTDTQYF
cdr3_nt: TGTGCCAGCAGCACAACAGGGTTGGTAAGAACTAGCACAGATACGCAGTATTTT

j_call: TRBJ2-7
d_call: TRBD1
v_call: TRBV7-2
clone_size: -
cdr3_aa: CASSLRQGVRNEQYF
cdr3_nt: TGTGCCAGCAGCTTGCGACAGGGGGTAAGGAACGAGCAGTACTTC

j_call: TRBJ1-5
d_call: -
v_call: TRBV2
clone_size: -
cdr3_aa: CASKSGVGNQPQHF
cdr3_nt: TGTGCCAGCAAGTCAGGGGTAGGCAATCAGCCCCAGCATTTT

j_call: TRBJ1-1
d_call: -
v_call: TRBV29-1
clone_size: -
cdr3_aa: CSVGGVNTEAFF
cdr3_nt: TGCAGCGTGGGAGGAGTGAACACTGAAGCTTTCTTT

j_call: TRBJ2-7
d_call: TRBD1
v_call: TRBV19
clone_size: -
cdr3_aa: CASSIDDRVQYF
cdr3_nt: TGTGCCAGTAGTATAGACGACAGGGTGCAGTACTTC

j_call: TRBJ1-1
d_call: -
v_call: TRBV19
clone_size: -
cdr3_aa: CASNARGMNTEAFF
cdr3_nt: TGTGCCAGTAATGCCAGGGGAATGAACACTGAAGCTTTCTTT

j_call: TRBJ1-5
d_call: -
v_call: TRBV7-8
clone_size: once
cdr3_aa: CATQAGVTRNQPQHF
cdr3_nt: TGTGCCACCCAGGCGGGTGTTACTCGGAATCAGCCCCAGCATTTT

j_call: TRBJ1-1
d_call: -
v_call: TRBV6-1
clone_size: -
cdr3_aa: CASSEKAARDTEAFF
cdr3_nt: TGTGCCAGCAGTGAAAAGGCCGCGAGGGACACTGAAGCTTTCTTT

j_call: TRBJ2-7
d_call: TRBD1
v_call: TRBV2
clone_size: -
cdr3_aa: CAGKTGQPKYEQYF
cdr3_nt: TGTGCCGGTAAAACGGGACAGCCAAAGTACGAGCAGTACTTC

j_call: TRBJ2-3
d_call: -
v_call: TRBV27
clone_size: -
cdr3_aa: CASSFRGHSTDTQYF
cdr3_nt: TGTGCCAGCAGTTTCCGGGGTCACAGCACAGATACGCAGTATTTT

j_call: TRBJ2-5
d_call: -
v_call: TRBV9
clone_size: -
cdr3_aa: CASSDPPGETQYF
cdr3_nt: TGTGCCAGCAGCGACCCACCCGGGGAGACCCAGTACTTC

j_call: TRBJ1-1
d_call: -
v_call: TRBV7-9
clone_size: few
cdr3_aa: CASSLGQGNTEAFF
cdr3_nt: TGTGCCAGCAGCTTAGGGCAGGGGAACACTGAAGCTTTCTTT

j_call: TRBJ2-6
d_call: -
v_call: TRBV7-3
clone_size: -
cdr3_aa: CASSSSARAGANVLTF
cdr3_nt: TGTGCCAGCAGCTCGTCCGCGAGGGCTGGGGCCAACGTCCTGACTTTC

j_call: TRBJ2-7
d_call: -
v_call: TRBV27
clone_size: -
cdr3_aa: CASSLSRGGVGEQYF
cdr3_nt: TGTGCCAGCAGTTTATCGAGAGGGGGAGTTGGCGAGCAGTACTTC

j_call: TRBJ1-1
d_call: -
v_call: TRBV9
clone_size: -
cdr3_aa: CASSVTGNTEAFF
cdr3_nt: TGTGCCAGCAGCGTAACCGGGAACACTGAAGCTTTCTTT

j_call: TRBJ1-2
d_call: -
v_call: TRBV30
clone_size: few
cdr3_aa: CAWSPSDQYGYTF
cdr3_nt: TGTGCCTGGAGTCCCTCCGATCAGTATGGCTACACCTTC

j_call: TRBJ1-6
d_call: TRBD1
v_call: TRBV30
clone_size: -
cdr3_aa: CAWTGTDNSPLHF
cdr3_nt: TGTGCCTGGACCGGGACAGATAATTCACCCCTCCACTTT

j_call: TRBJ2-3
d_call: TRBD2
v_call: TRBV4-3
clone_size: -
cdr3_aa: CASSQGLAGGASTDTQYF
cdr3_nt: TGCGCCAGCAGCCAAGGACTAGCGGGGGGCGCTAGCACAGATACGCAGTATTTT

j_call: TRBJ2-1
d_call: TRBD2
v_call: TRBV7-2
clone_size: -
cdr3_aa: CASSFQRGPQFF
cdr3_nt: TGTGCCAGCAGCTTTCAGCGGGGGCCCCAGTTCTTC

j_call: TRBJ1-1
d_call: TRBD1
v_call: TRBV9
clone_size: -
cdr3_aa: CASSVGGGRVNTEAFF
cdr3_nt: TGTGCCAGCAGCGTAGGAGGGGGCCGGGTGAACACTGAAGCTTTCTTT

j_call: TRBJ2-7
d_call: -
v_call: TRBV6-5
clone_size: -
cdr3_aa: CASSYSVGGSLEQYF
cdr3_nt: TGTGCCAGCAGTTACAGCGTTGGGGGCAGTCTCGAGCAGTACTTC

j_call: TRBJ1-1
d_call: TRBD1
v_call: TRBV7-9
clone_size: -
cdr3_aa: CASSLVDRGNTEAFF
cdr3_nt: TGTGCCAGCAGCTTAGTAGACAGGGGGAACACTGAAGCTTTCTTT

j_call: TRBJ2-1
d_call: TRBD1
v_call: TRBV7-3
clone_size: once
cdr3_aa: CASRPTGTGVTDEQFF
cdr3_nt: TGTGCCAGCAGGCCGACCGGGACAGGGGTAACGGATGAGCAGTTCTTC

j_call: TRBJ2-2
d_call: -
v_call: TRBV19
clone_size: -
cdr3_aa: CASSIRQITGELFF
cdr3_nt: TGTGCCAGTAGTATCAGACAGATCACCGGGGAGCTGTTTTTT

j_call: TRBJ1-5
d_call: -
v_call: TRBV5-8
clone_size: -
cdr3_aa: CASSLGLDSNQPQHF
cdr3_nt: TGTGCCAGCAGCTTGGGGCTCGATAGCAATCAGCCCCAGCATTTT

j_call: TRBJ2-5
d_call: -
v_call: TRBV7-2
clone_size: -
cdr3_aa: CASSLRQETQYF
cdr3_nt: TGTGCCAGCAGCTTACGTCAAGAGACCCAGTACTTC

j_call: TRBJ2-5
d_call: TRBD1
v_call: TRBV11-2
clone_size: -
cdr3_aa: CASSLGQGPQETQYF
cdr3_nt: TGTGCCAGCAGCTTAGGACAGGGCCCCCAAGAGACCCAGTACTTC

j_call: TRBJ2-7
d_call: -
v_call: TRBV15
clone_size: few
cdr3_aa: CATSREQGRKKQYF
cdr3_nt: TGTGCCACCAGCAGAGAACAGGGAAGAAAGAAGCAGTACTTC

j_call: TRBJ2-3
d_call: TRBD1
v_call: TRBV10-3
clone_size: -
cdr3_aa: CAISGGRGSTDTQYF
cdr3_nt: TGTGCCATCAGTGGCGGCAGGGGGAGCACAGATACGCAGTATTTT

j_call: TRBJ1-1
d_call: -
v_call: TRBV2
clone_size: -
cdr3_aa: CASGGGLRTEAFF
cdr3_nt: TGTGCCAGCGGGGGGGGGTTGAGGACTGAAGCTTTCTTT

j_call: TRBJ2-2
d_call: -
v_call: TRBV4-1
clone_size: -
cdr3_aa: CASSQGGVGTGELFF
cdr3_nt: TGCGCCAGCAGCCAAGGCGGGGTCGGCACCGGGGAGCTGTTTTTT

j_call: TRBJ1-2
d_call: -
v_call: TRBV14
clone_size: -
cdr3_aa: CASSQRVNYGYTF
cdr3_nt: TGTGCCAGCAGCCAACGGGTGAACTATGGCTACACCTTC

j_call: TRBJ1-5
d_call: TRBD1
v_call: TRBV4-3
clone_size: -
cdr3_aa: CASSQGAGTGGNSNQPQHF
cdr3_nt: TGCGCCAGCAGCCAAGGGGCCGGGACAGGGGGGAATAGCAATCAGCCCCAGCATTTT

j_call: TRBJ1-4
d_call: -
v_call: TRBV2
clone_size: -
cdr3_aa: CATYVYRGQGINEKLFF
cdr3_nt: TGTGCCACCTATGTCTACAGAGGTCAGGGAATTAATGAAAAACTGTTTTTT

j_call: TRBJ1-6
d_call: -
v_call: TRBV5-1
clone_size: -
cdr3_aa: CASSLEVGGNSPLHF
cdr3_nt: TGCGCCAGCAGCTTGGAGGTAGGGGGTAATTCACCCCTCCACTTT

j_call: TRBJ1-6
d_call: TRBD1
v_call: TRBV10-3
clone_size: -
cdr3_aa: CAISESEGASPLHF
cdr3_nt: TGTGCCATCAGTGAGTCAGAGGGGGCATCACCCCTCCACTTT

j_call: TRBJ2-7
d_call: TRBD2
v_call: TRBV19
clone_size: -
cdr3_aa: CASRLAGGLIYEQYF
cdr3_nt: TGTGCCAGTAGACTAGCGGGGGGCCTTATCTACGAGCAGTACTTC